A single sample gave rise to the 7 T cell receptor beta chains below, sequenced in a study of blood T cell repertoires in COVID-19. Using immunoSEQ multiplex PCR, the repertoire was profiled, and TCRdb retains in-frame clones only, with some absent. This table has around 160,000 clones, over 75% appearing once. The material sequenced was peripheral blood. Receptor source: a human donor in a cohort sampled during active COVID-19.

This sequence joins TRBV6-6 and TRBJ2-5, with a weak D call TRBD2 (5 bases). V lost 11 bases and J lost 4, with 20 bases in between. The CDR3 has 14 residues. Germline assignment: CDR1 MNHNY and CDR2 SVGAGI (reference sequence). The CDR3 sequence is CAATGEARGETQYF. The CDR3 DNA reads TGTGCCGCGACCGGCGAGGCTCGGGGAGAGACCCAGTACTTC.

This chain uses TRBV6-5 with TRBJ1-5; 8 bases are a match to TRBD1. The CDR3 totals 15 residues. Germline CDR1 reads MNHEY; CDR2 reads SVGAGI. V was pared by 6 bases and J by 4 bases, with 8 bases of the junction left unmatched. The CDR3 DNA sequence: TGTGCCAGCAGCGGTCAGGGGGCTGTGAATCAGCCCCAGCATTTT. Translated: CASSGQGAVNQPQHF.

The chain is built from TRBV29-1 and TRBJ1-5, with D maybe TRBD1 (6 bases). V lost 7 bases, J lost 6 bases, and 19 bases lay in between. This CDR3 contains 14 residues. Germline CDR1 reads SQVTM; CDR2 reads ANQGSEA. The CDR3 DNA is TGCAGCGCCGCACAGGGCTTGGATACTCAGCCCCAGCATTTT. Its protein product is CSAAQGLDTQPQHF.

The rearrangement uses TRBV27 and TRBJ1-5, with a tentative D call TRBD1 (6 bases). The V end was cut by 1 base, the J end by 4 bases, with 11 bases between. Per germline, CDR1 MNHEY and CDR2 SMNVEV (reference sequence). The CDR3 loop spans 15 amino acids. This CDR3 is CASSLYGTSNQPQHF. The CDR3 DNA sequence: TGTGCCAGCAGTTTATACGGGACATCTAATCAGCCCCAGCATTTT.

The chain joins TRBV4-1 to TRBJ2-7; 9 nucleotides line up with TRBD2. Germline V gene sequence: CDR1 MGHRA, CDR2 YSYEKL. V dropped 1 base and J dropped 0; count of bases not matched to a gene: 10. CDR3 size: 18 residues. As DNA, the CDR3 is TGCGCCAGCAGCCAAGGGGGAGCGGGAGGACCATCCTCCTACGAGCAGTACTTC. Its protein is CASSQGGAGGPSSYEQYF.

V usage is TRBV30 and J usage is TRBJ1-1; perhaps TRBD1 as D (5 bases). This CDR3 comprises 14 residues. Germline V gene lookup returns CDR1 GTSNPN and CDR2 SVGIG (reference sequence). Trimming took off 5 bases at V and 3 bases at J, with 16 bases between the two ends. CDR3: CAWGPGGVYTEAFF. CDR3 nucleotides: TGTGCCTGGGGGCCCGGGGGGGTGTACACTGAAGCTTTCTTT.

This chain links TRBV6-5 with TRBJ1-3; no definite D call. The ends were cut back, 8 bases at V and 7 bases at J, with 12 bases in the middle. The CDR3 totals 12 residues. The germline CDR1 and CDR2 sequences are MNHEY and SVGAGI. The CDR3 DNA reads TGTGCCAGCCTAGGTTTTGAGAACACCATATATTTT. Protein product: CASLGFENTIYF.